The 30 T cell receptor beta chains below were found in one sample sequenced in a study of T cells in Graves' hyperthyroidism and ophthalmopathy (dated by TCRdb to about 2019). Library generation was performed with multiplex PCR. This sample was sequenced with an Illumina HiSeq 2000. The TCR beta CDR3 regions were amplified from the RNA transcripts. For the first round of RT-PCR on the TCR CDR3, the HTBI primer set was used together with the Qiagen OneStep RT-PCR kit. TCRdb trimmed public reads at Q25 via fastp, called clones via MiXCR and kept in-frame beta chains. Rows are unified per CDR3 protein, each entry keeping the most common DNA and genes. The sample table shows roughly 840,000 distinct CDR3 sequences, and roughly 40% are seen once. Around 10% of the sample is held by the ten biggest clonotypes. Sequencing input: blood. The receptors were gathered from a man younger than 35 with Graves' hyperthyroidism.

In its sample, this clonotype was seen many times. The rearrangement uses TRBV29-1 and TRBJ2-6; TRBD2 matches 9 bases. J was trimmed by 0 bases and V by 6 bases; bases with no gene match: 3. In germline, CDR1 is SQVTM, CDR2 ANQGSEA. CDR3 size: 15 residues. The CDR3 sequence is CSVAGGFSGANVLTF. CDR3 in DNA: TGCAGCGTCGCGGGGGGGTTCTCTGGGGCCAACGTCCTGACTTTC.

This clonotype was picked up many times. The V gene is TRBV19, the J gene TRBJ1-1; D not resolved. Deletions cut 6 bases from V and 2 bases from J, with 13 bases between. This CDR3 spans 14 amino acids. Germline loops: CDR1 LNHDA, CDR2 SQIVND (reference sequence). CDR3 protein: CASSRGTANTEAFF. The DNA of the CDR3 is TGTGCCAGTAGCCGTGGAACTGCAAACACTGAAGCTTTCTTT.

This clonotype was seen repeatedly, ten times or more. The rearrangement links TRBV24-1 to TRBJ2-2; 9 bases match TRBD2. The V and J ends lost 7 bases and 1 base, in that order; junction bases with no gene match: 9. CDR3 length: 17 amino acids. Per germline, CDR1 KGHDR and CDR2 SFDVKD. The CDR3 nucleotides are TGTGCCACCAGCGAGAATAGCGGGAGTGTGAACACCGGGGAGCTGTTTTTT. This encodes CATSENSGSVNTGELFF.

This CDR3 is CASRTPPGHLCHF. The CDR3 DNA sequence: TGTGCCAGCCGTACGCCCCCGGGACACCTCTGTCACTTT. This rearrangement joins TRBV28 to TRBJ1-6, with D possibly matching TRBD1 (6 bases). The CDR3 loop spans 13 amino acids. Trimming took 8 bases from V and 19 from J, leaving 24 bases between them. The germline V gene has CDR1 MDHEN and CDR2 SYDVKM.

This clonotype was seen only once. The V gene is TRBV20-1, the J gene TRBJ2-7; D may be TRBD2 (6 bases). Looked up from germline, CDR1 is DFQATT and CDR2 is SNEGSKA (reference sequence). The CDR3 spans 13 residues. The ends were cut back, 7 bases at V and 2 bases at J, with 15 bases in the middle. DNA for the CDR3: TGCAGTGTGGCAGGAGGGGAACCCTACGAGCAGTACTTC. This encodes CSVAGGEPYEQYF.

There are many counts of this clonotype. The chain has TRBV10-3 and TRBJ1-4; D is unclear. The V gene's germline CDR1 is ENHRY and CDR2 SYGVKD. The V and J ends lost 3 bases and 0 bases respectively, with 5 bases between them. This CDR3 spans 14 amino acids. The CDR3 nucleotides read TGTGCCATCAGTGATGCAGCAACTAATGAAAAACTGTTTTTT. Its translation: CAISDAATNEKLFF.

On this clonotype itself: One end of the junction does not line up with germline, which may come from a read error. The chain is built from TRBV5-1 and TRBJ2-7; no reliable D call. CDR1 and CDR2 from the germline V gene are SGHRS and YFSETQ. The CDR3 length is 12 residues. The CDR3 bases are TGCGCCAGCGGCTTGGGTCAATACGAGCAGTACTTC. Amino acid sequence: CASGLGQYEQYF. The full variable domain, rest sourced from reference TRBV5-1 and TRBJ2-7, is KAGVTQTPRYLIKTRGQQVTLSCSPISGHRSVSWYQQTPGQGLQFLFEYFSETQRNKGNFPGRFSGRQFSNSRSEMNVSTLELGDSALYLCASGLGQYEQYFGPGTRLTVT.

This clonotype was counted ten times or more. The chain combines TRBV20-1 with TRBJ1-1; 11 nucleotides agree with TRBD1. V trimming: 1 base; J trimming: 14 bases; junction bases outside the gene matches: 3. The CDR3 extends over 11 amino acids. Germline V gives CDR1 DFQATT, CDR2 SNEGSKA (reference sequence). CDR3 sequence: CSARGDRGFFF. The DNA for the CDR3 is TGCAGTGCTAGAGGGGACAGGGGGTTCTTCTTT.

There are a few counts of this clonotype. The chain joins TRBV9 to TRBJ2-7, with 8 bases that match TRBD2. The CDR3 consists of 18 residues. Germline assignment: CDR1 SGDLS and CDR2 YYNGEE. With 4 bases clipped from V and 1 base from J, the junction kept 16 bases outside the gene matches. CDR3 protein: CASSTSDATSGWSYEQYF. Written as DNA, the CDR3 is TGTGCCAGCAGCACAAGCGATGCAACTAGCGGTTGGTCCTACGAGCAGTACTTC. The full variable domain, with the rest looked up from reference TRBV9 and TRBJ2-7, is DSGVTQTPKHLITATGQRVTLRCSPRSGDLSVYWYQQSLDQGLQFLIQYYNGEERAKGNILERFSAQQFPDLHSELNLSSLELGDSALYFCASSTSDATSGWSYEQYFGPGTRLTVT.

The V call is TRBV11-1, the J call TRBJ1-2; D is possibly TRBD1 (6 bases). Germline CDR1 is SGHAT and CDR2 is FQDESV (reference sequence). Trimming cost V 8 bases and J 4 bases, with 20 bases left between them. The CDR3 length is 15 residues. The CDR3 sequence is CASLDTGNTLYGYTF. The CDR3 DNA is TGTGCCAGCCTAGACACAGGGAACACCCTCTATGGCTACACCTTC.

In the case of this clonotype: Because it lacks the conserved phenylalanine or tryptophan at the end, this CDR3 is likely a read error. The chain is built from TRBV5-1 and TRBJ1-2, with D possibly being TRBD1 (6 bases). This CDR3 has 12 residues. Per germline, CDR1 SGHRS and CDR2 YFSETQ. Trimming pared 0 bases from V and 8 bases from J, leaving 8 bases between. CDR3 sequence: CASSLDRVGYTL. The CDR3 region has the DNA TGCGCCAGCAGCTTGGACAGGGTGGGCTACACCCTC.

In its sample, this clonotype was seen many times. The V gene is TRBV15, the J gene TRBJ2-7; the D call may be TRBD1 or TRBD2 (6 bases each). The germline gives CDR1 LNHNV, CDR2 YYDKDF (reference sequence). The V end lost 3 bases, the J end lost 2 bases, and 14 bases lay between the germline ends. The CDR3 sequence is 15 residues long. The CDR3 sequence is CATSRLQGRTYEQYF. The CDR3 DNA reads TGTGCCACCAGCAGGCTCCAGGGGAGGACCTACGAGCAGTACTTC.

V is TRBV19 and J is TRBJ1-6; D unclear. Germline lookup yields CDR1 LNHDA and CDR2 SQIVND (reference sequence). Trimming took off 3 bases at V and 5 bases at J, with 20 bases between the two ends. This CDR3 is 18 amino acids long. CDR3 in DNA: TGTGCCAGTAGTATGAAGAGTACCCTTCTACCTGATAATTCACCCCTCCACTTT. Protein: CASSMKSTLLPDNSPLHF.

In this sample, this clonotype turned up many times. This chain links TRBV14 with TRBJ1-1; no reliable D call. CDR1 and CDR2 (germline): SGHDN, FVKESK. This CDR3 spans 14 amino acids. Deletions cut 3 bases from V and 4 bases from J, with 12 bases between. CDR3 region: CASSHSGSGTEAFF. DNA of the CDR3: TGTGCCAGCAGCCATTCGGGTTCGGGCACTGAAGCTTTCTTT. Full variable domain (rest looked up from reference TRBV14 and TRBJ1-1): EAGVTQFPSHSVIEKGQTVTLRCDPISGHDNLYWYRRVMGKEIKFLLHFVKESKQDESGMPNNRFLAERTGGTYSTLKVQPAELEDSGVYFCASSHSGSGTEAFFGQGTRLTVV.

As concerns this clonotype: A much bigger clone sits one base away, suggesting this may be a read error. This sequence joins TRBV9 and TRBJ1-2, with TRBD1 as a possible D gene (6 bases). V dropped 3 bases and J dropped 8 bases, with 11 bases sitting between them. Germline V gene sequence: CDR1 SGDLS, CDR2 YYNGEE. The CDR3 spans 12 residues. For the CDR3, the DNA is TGTGCCAGCAGCGCCACAGGGATAGGCTACACCTTC. Encoded protein: CASSATGIGYTF.

Ten or more counts support this clonotype. The chain uses TRBV9 and TRBJ1-5, with D uncertain. CDR1 and CDR2 from the germline V gene are SGDLS and YYNGEE. The V and J ends lost 1 base and 7 bases respectively, with 3 bases between them. The CDR3 contains 11 residues. Written as DNA, the CDR3 is TGTGCCAGCAGCGTACGGCAGCCCCAGCATTTT. This translates into CASSVRQPQHF.

The J gene is TRBJ2-7, the V gene TRBV7-2; D gene uncertain. In germline, CDR1 is SGHTA, CDR2 FQGNSA. This CDR3 is built from 14 residues. With 5 bases removed from V and 1 base from J, the gap between germline ends came to 12 bases. The CDR3 nucleotides read TGTGCCAGCAGCATCCTAGACGAGTCCTACGAGCAGTACTTC. It yields the protein CASSILDESYEQYF.

This clonotype was recorded at least ten times. The genes are TRBV10-2 and TRBJ1-1; perhaps TRBD1 as D (5 bases). CDR1 is WSHSY, CDR2 SAAADI, per germline. Trimming removed 6 bases at V and 0 bases at J, with 11 bases between. The CDR3 is made up of 14 amino acids. CDR3 sequence: CASRPTGVNTEAFF. Written as DNA, the CDR3 is TGCGCCAGCAGACCGACGGGGGTGAACACTGAAGCTTTCTTT.

As for this clonotype: Relative to the germline gene, one junction end is altered; a read error may explain this. The rearrangement uses TRBV20-1 and TRBJ1-3; weak D call: TRBD1 (5 bases). The CDR3 runs to 16 residues. Germline loops: CDR1 DFQATT, CDR2 SNEGSKA (reference sequence). The CDR3 loop reads CSARIPGRYSGNTIYF. CDR3 DNA sequence: TGCAGTGCTAGGATACCGGGACGGTACTCTGGAAACACTATATATTTT.

The chain has TRBV12-3 or TRBV12-4 and TRBJ1-5; maybe TRBD1 (6 bases). The CDR3 loop spans 13 amino acids. Deletions cut 6 bases from V and 6 bases from J, with 12 bases between. CDR3 in amino acids: CASRTDRSQPQHF. CDR3 DNA: TGTGCCAGCAGAACTGACAGGTCTCAGCCCCAGCATTTT.

V is TRBV29-1 and J is TRBJ2-3, with 10 positions matching TRBD2. CDR3 length: 16 amino acids. Germline CDR1 and CDR2: SQVTM and ANQGSEA. Trimming at V came to 0 bases and at J to 2 bases, leaving 5 bases not matched to a gene. The chain's CDR3 is CSVEEDLAGDTDTQYF. The CDR3 DNA is TGCAGCGTTGAAGAAGACCTAGCGGGAGACACAGATACGCAGTATTTT.

Only one count was recorded for this clonotype. V is TRBV7-2 and J is TRBJ2-5; D gene unclear. The CDR3 is made up of 14 amino acids. V gave up 3 bases and J gave up 5 bases, with 13 bases separating them. Germline lookup yields CDR1 SGHTA and CDR2 FQGNSA. CDR3 in amino acids: CASSLERALETQYF. The CDR3 DNA is TGTGCCAGCAGCTTGGAAAGGGCTTTGGAGACCCAGTACTTC.

This clonotype occurred many times. The chain couples TRBV24-1 to TRBJ1-2; no clear D. CDR1 KGHDR and CDR2 SFDVKD come from the germline V gene. There are 16 residues in the CDR3. V was cut by 3 bases and J by 0 bases, with 13 bases left in between. The CDR3 loop reads CATSDDDKHPNYGYTF. In nucleotides, the CDR3 is TGTGCCACCAGTGATGATGACAAGCACCCTAACTATGGCTACACCTTC.

V and J are TRBV29-1 and TRBJ2-5; D gene uncertain. The CDR3 covers 10 residues. Germline assignment: CDR1 SQVTM and CDR2 ANQGSEA. V dropped 8 bases and J dropped 3 bases, with 7 bases sitting between them. CDR3 region: CSHSEETQYF. The CDR3, as DNA: TGCAGCCACTCGGAAGAGACCCAGTACTTC.

In this sample, this clonotype turned up a few times. The chain is built from TRBV20-1 and TRBJ2-5, with 7 bases that match TRBD1. This CDR3 contains 17 residues. Germline lookup yields CDR1 DFQATT and CDR2 SNEGSKA (reference sequence). The V segment lost 6 bases and the J segment 1 base; nucleotides outside the gene matches: 17. The CDR3 region is CSADPGTVDYRQETQYF. The CDR3 bases are TGCAGTGCAGACCCCGGGACAGTCGACTACCGCCAAGAGACCCAGTACTTC.

The V and J genes are TRBV10-3 and TRBJ1-2, with no clear D. In germline, CDR1 is ENHRY, CDR2 SYGVKD. With 3 bases removed from V and 4 bases from J, the gap between germline ends came to 6 bases. The CDR3 runs 12 residues. The CDR3 region has the DNA TGTGCCATCAGTGACACGAGCTATGGCTACACCTTC. Translation: CAISDTSYGYTF.

This clonotype was picked up a small number of times. The V and J genes are TRBV7-8 and TRBJ1-5; possible D gene TRBD1, 5 bases. The CDR3 contains 18 residues. Germline assignment: CDR1 SGHVS and CDR2 FQNEAQ. The germline V and J ends were trimmed by 2 bases and 0 bases, with 17 bases remaining between them. The chain's CDR3 is CASSLRGMGSYSNQPQHF. The CDR3 DNA sequence: TGTGCCAGCAGCTTAAGGGGTATGGGCAGTTATAGCAATCAGCCCCAGCATTTT.

The V gene is TRBV10-3, the J gene TRBJ2-7, with 15 nucleotides matching TRBD2. V lost 10 bases to trimming and J lost 2 bases; unmatched junction nucleotides: 6. In germline, CDR1 is ENHRY, CDR2 SYGVKD. The CDR3 spans 15 residues. This CDR3 reads CATGLAGGPAYEQYF. The DNA for the CDR3 is TGTGCCACGGGACTAGCGGGAGGACCTGCCTACGAGCAGTACTTC.

This clonotype was picked up a small number of times. The chain joins TRBV15 to TRBJ2-7; D might be TRBD1 or TRBD2, each matching 5 bases. The V and J ends lost 4 bases and 2 bases respectively, with 21 bases between them. CDR3 length: 17 amino acids. Germline V gives CDR1 LNHNV, CDR2 YYDKDF (reference sequence). In nucleotides, the CDR3 is TGTGCCACCAGCACAATAACCGGGACGCCAGACCCCTACGAGCAGTACTTC. As protein: CATSTITGTPDPYEQYF.

This clonotype was found a few times. V gene TRBV11-2 combines with J gene TRBJ2-7; TRBD2 might be the D (6 bases). V shed 5 bases and J shed 8 bases, with 10 bases lying between them. CDR1 and CDR2 from the germline V gene are SGHAT and FQNNGV. This CDR3 region has 11 residues. CDR3 nucleotide sequence: TGTGCCAGCAGCCCGGCGGGACAGCAGTACTTC. Amino acid sequence: CASSPAGQQYF.